Presented here are 18 T cell receptor beta chains from one specimen sequenced in a study of blood T cell repertoires in COVID-19. Clones were read by immunoSEQ multiplex PCR, and TCRdb kept only the in-frame ones, dropping some. The sample holds approximately 140,000 clones, 85% to 90% seen once. The sample comprised PBMCs or T cells enriched from blood (not recorded which). Receptor source: a woman in her 30s with acute COVID-19.

The chain combines TRBV6-2 or TRBV6-3 with TRBJ2-5; 10 bases match TRBD2. The germline V gene encodes CDR1 MNHEY and CDR2 SVGEGT. The CDR3 is 15 amino acids. Trimming removed 5 bases from V and 5 bases from J; junction bases left unmatched: 8. The CDR3 is CASSIAGTSVETQYF. The CDR3, as DNA: TGTGCCAGCAGTATCGCCGGGACTAGCGTGGAGACCCAGTACTTC.

The count of this clone is one. The CDR3: CASSTQGAYNEQFF. CDR3 bases: TGTGCCAGCAGTACCCAGGGGGCCTACAATGAGCAGTTCTTC. J is TRBJ2-1 and V is TRBV7-3; the match to TRBD1 covers 7 bases. CDR1 and CDR2 from the germline V gene are SGHTA and FQGTGA. The CDR3 extends over 14 amino acids. Trimming removed 6 bases from V and 2 bases from J; junction bases left unmatched: 4.

The CDR3 region has the DNA TGCGCCAGCAGCTTCGGGTCCAGGGGCTACGAGCAGTACTTC. It codes for CASSFGSRGYEQYF. The chain joins TRBV5-1 to TRBJ2-7, with D maybe TRBD1 (6 bases). The V end was cut by 2 bases, the J end by 3 bases, with 12 bases between. In germline, CDR1 is SGHRS, CDR2 YFSETQ. The CDR3 length is 14 residues.

The CDR3 sequence: CASSPLRAYEQYF. CDR3 DNA: TGTGCCAGCAGTCCCCTCCGAGCCTACGAGCAGTACTTC. V is TRBV28 and J is TRBJ2-7; D not resolved. The germline gives CDR1 MDHEN, CDR2 SYDVKM. Trimming left V 5 bases short and J 2 bases short, with 10 bases between. The CDR3 runs 13 residues.

The rearrangement uses TRBV18 and TRBJ2-7; no firm D call. CDR3 length: 13 residues. The V gene's germline CDR1 is KGHSH and CDR2 LQKENI. The germline V and J ends were trimmed by 3 bases and 3 bases, with 9 bases remaining between them. The CDR3 nucleotides are TGTGCCAGCTCACCGGGCAGGCTCTACGAGCAGTACTTC. Translated: CASSPGRLYEQYF.

The rearrangement links TRBV9 to TRBJ2-7, with a possible D match to TRBD1 (5 bases). V was cut by 0 bases and J by 4 bases, with 17 bases left in between. Germline CDR1 and CDR2: SGDLS and YYNGEE. The CDR3 contains 16 residues. CDR3 loop: CASSVARAIPKYEQYF. CDR3 in DNA: TGTGCCAGCAGCGTAGCCAGGGCGATCCCTAAATACGAGCAGTACTTC.

The J gene is TRBJ1-1, the V gene TRBV10-2, with TRBD1 identical over 8 bases. V shed 6 bases, J shed 5 bases, and the junction held 5 bases outside the gene matches. Per the germline V gene, CDR1 is WSHSY and CDR2 is SAAADI. The length of the CDR3 is 13 residues. The CDR3 reads CASSGQGRTEAFF. The CDR3 region has the DNA TGCGCCAGCAGCGGACAGGGAAGGACTGAAGCTTTCTTT.

This clone was seen only a few times. The chain uses TRBV28 and TRBJ1-1, with TRBD1 identical over 8 bases. The length of the CDR3 is 12 residues. J gave up 11 bases and V 1 base, and 3 bases lay outside the gene matches. CDR1 is MDHEN and CDR2 is SYDVKM in the germline V gene. The CDR3 reads CASSLSPGGAFF. As DNA, the CDR3 is TGTGCCAGCAGTTTATCCCCAGGGGGCGCTTTCTTT.

This chain joins TRBV27 and TRBJ1-2; no reliable D call. The CDR3 has 14 residues. V lost 6 bases, J lost 4 bases, and 15 bases lay in between. Germline V gene lookup returns CDR1 MNHEY and CDR2 SMNVEV (reference sequence). The chain's CDR3 is CASSLRAQVYGYTF. CDR3 nucleotide sequence: TGTGCCAGCAGCCTGCGGGCCCAAGTCTATGGCTACACCTTC.

This chain connects TRBV4-3 to TRBJ1-5, with D possibly TRBD1 on 5 matching bases. V was cut by 0 bases and J by 6 bases, with 18 bases left in between. CDR3 length equals 17 residues. The V gene's germline CDR1 is LGHNA and CDR2 YSLEER. CDR3 amino acids: CASSQESLGQGGQPQHF. CDR3 nucleotides: TGCGCCAGCAGCCAAGAGTCTTTAGGGCAGGGCGGTCAGCCCCAGCATTTT.

The CDR3 DNA sequence: TGTGCCAGCAGCAAGATGTCCAGGGCTACAGCTTTCTTT. Translation: CASSKMSRATAFF. The gene calls are TRBV21-1 and TRBJ1-1; the tabulated D call, TRBD1, remains unverified against the DNA. TRBV21-1 represents a pseudogene. This CDR3 is built from 13 residues.

J is TRBJ1-2 and V is TRBV30; no clear D gene. This CDR3 region has 14 residues. Deletions cut 7 bases from V and 6 bases from J, with 21 bases between. Germline CDR1 GTSNPN, CDR2 SVGIG (reference sequence). The CDR3 spells CAYLEVSVSDGYTF. In nucleotides, the CDR3 is TGTGCCTATCTGGAGGTCTCGGTTTCGGATGGCTACACCTTC.

V and J are TRBV28 and TRBJ2-3; D is uncertain. The CDR3 contains 16 residues. V was clipped by 3 bases and J by 3 bases, with 16 bases between them. Germline V gene data show CDR1 as MDHEN and CDR2 as SYDVKM. CDR3 amino acids: CASSFPARDGTDTQYF. For the CDR3, the DNA is TGTGCCAGCAGTTTCCCCGCTCGCGATGGTACAGATACGCAGTATTTT.

The chain is built from TRBV27 and TRBJ2-1; no firm D call. The V and J ends lost 4 bases and 6 bases respectively, with 10 bases between them. The CDR3 is 13 residues long. CDR1 is MNHEY, CDR2 SMNVEV, per germline (reference sequence). The CDR3 DNA reads as TGTGCCAGCAGTTCTTATAGTGGCAATGAGCAGTTCTTC. It is translated as CASSSYSGNEQFF.

This clone was seen more than once but under ten times. The chain joins TRBV4-3 to TRBJ2-1, with TRBD2 matching over 9 bases. Germline values: CDR1 LGHNA, CDR2 YSLEER. V lost 5 bases, J lost 6 bases, and 8 bases stayed unmatched. CDR3 length equals 15 residues. The CDR3 DNA reads TGCGCCAGCAGCTTAGGGGTGACTAGCGGCAATGAGCAGTTCTTC. Protein product: CASSLGVTSGNEQFF.

This sequence joins TRBV9 and TRBJ1-1, with D perhaps TRBD1 (5 bases). The CDR3 extends over 14 amino acids. Germline values: CDR1 SGDLS, CDR2 YYNGEE. V lost 0 bases, J lost 4 bases, and 10 bases lay in between. CDR3 loop: CASSVEGLGTEAFF. The CDR3 bases are TGTGCCAGCAGCGTAGAGGGGCTCGGCACTGAAGCTTTCTTT.

This chain uses TRBV29-1 with TRBJ1-1; TRBD1 matches at 9 bases. The germline CDR1 and CDR2 sequences are SQVTM and ANQGSEA. The CDR3 totals 14 residues. J gave up 11 bases and V 6 bases, and 16 bases lay outside the gene matches. The CDR3 coding sequence is TGCAGCGTAACAAAGGGGACGGGACAGGGCGAGGCTTTCTTT. This encodes CSVTKGTGQGEAFF.

This clone was detected only a few times. The rearrangement joins TRBV7-6 to TRBJ2-2, with 7 nucleotides matching TRBD2. The CDR3 extends over 14 amino acids. V shed 4 bases, J shed 4 bases, and the junction held 3 bases outside the gene matches. From germline, CDR1 is SGHVS and CDR2 FNYEAQ. The CDR3 spells CASSSLASTGELFF. In nucleotides, the CDR3 is TGTGCCAGCAGCTCACTAGCGAGCACCGGGGAGCTGTTTTTT.